This T cell receptor beta chain was profiled in a study of response to subunit inactivated influenza vaccine. Concerning this clonotype itself: Its antigen remains unidentified.

Trimming cost V 6 bases and J 7 bases, with 13 bases left between them. Germline CDR1 MDHEN, CDR2 SYDVKM. CDR3 length equals 12 residues. Study-level points and caveats: Few additional T cells are recruited per seasonal influenza vaccination, authors suggested.

TCRdb analysed the RT-PCR reads with MiXCR anew, one entry per CDR3 protein. The sample records 650,000 to 800,000 distinct CDR3 sequences, about 18% being singletons. The sample in question was PBMCs from blood, obtained 4 to 6 days after vaccination. The gene calls are TRBV28 and TRBJ2-7; D is unresolved. The sequence was collected from a man aged 50 or older who received an inactivated influenza vaccine. CDR3 nucleotide sequence: TGTGCCAGCAGCCCCGGGTGGGCAGAGCAGTACTTC. It specifies CASSPGWAEQYF. Full variable domain (outside the CDR3, taken from reference TRBV28 and TRBJ2-7): DVKVTQSSRYLVKRTGEKVFLECVQDMDHENMFWYRQDPGLGLRLIYFSYDVKMKEKGDIPEGYSVSREKKERFSLILESASTNQTSMYLCASSPGWAEQYFGPGTRLTVT.